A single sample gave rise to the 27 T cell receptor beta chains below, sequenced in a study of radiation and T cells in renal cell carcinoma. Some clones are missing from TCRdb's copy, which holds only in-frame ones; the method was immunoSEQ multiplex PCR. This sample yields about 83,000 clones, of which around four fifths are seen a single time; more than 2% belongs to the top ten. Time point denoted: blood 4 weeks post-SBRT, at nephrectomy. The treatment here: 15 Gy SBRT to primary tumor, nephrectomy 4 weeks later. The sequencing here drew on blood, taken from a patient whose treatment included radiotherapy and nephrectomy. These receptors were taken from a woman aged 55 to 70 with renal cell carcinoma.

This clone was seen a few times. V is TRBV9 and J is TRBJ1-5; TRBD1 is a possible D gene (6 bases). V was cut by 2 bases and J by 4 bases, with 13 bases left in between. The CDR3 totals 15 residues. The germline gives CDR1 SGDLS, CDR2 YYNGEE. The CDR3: CASSVGTGKNQPQHF. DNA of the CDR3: TGTGCCAGCAGCGTTGGCACAGGGAAGAATCAGCCCCAGCATTTT. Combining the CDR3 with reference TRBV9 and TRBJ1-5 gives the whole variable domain DSGVTQTPKHLITATGQRVTLRCSPRSGDLSVYWYQQSLDQGLQFLIQYYNGEERAKGNILERFSAQQFPDLHSELNLSSLELGDSALYFCASSVGTGKNQPQHFGDGTRLSIL.

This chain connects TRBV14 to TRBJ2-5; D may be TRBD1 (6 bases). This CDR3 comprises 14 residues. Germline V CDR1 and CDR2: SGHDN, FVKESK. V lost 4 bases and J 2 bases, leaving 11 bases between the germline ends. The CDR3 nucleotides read TGTGCCAGCAGCCGAGCAGGGGTACAAGAGACCCAGTACTTC. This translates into CASSRAGVQETQYF. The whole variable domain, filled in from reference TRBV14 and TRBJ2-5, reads EAGVTQFPSHSVIEKGQTVTLRCDPISGHDNLYWYRRVMGKEIKFLLHFVKESKQDESGMPNNRFLAERTGGTYSTLKVQPAELEDSGVYFCASSRAGVQETQYFGPGTRLLVL.

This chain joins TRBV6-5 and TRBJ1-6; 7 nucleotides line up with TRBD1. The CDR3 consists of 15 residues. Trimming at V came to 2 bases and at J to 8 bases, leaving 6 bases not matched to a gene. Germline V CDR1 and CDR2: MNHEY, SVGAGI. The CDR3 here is CASSYGQGGDSPLHF. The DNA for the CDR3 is TGTGCCAGCAGTTACGGGCAGGGGGGGGATTCACCCCTCCACTTT.

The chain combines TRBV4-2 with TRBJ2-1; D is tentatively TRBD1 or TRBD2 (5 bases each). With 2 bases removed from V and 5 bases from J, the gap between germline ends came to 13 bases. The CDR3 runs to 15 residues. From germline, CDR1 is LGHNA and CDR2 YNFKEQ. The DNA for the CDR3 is TGTGCCAGCAGCCAACGCCCGGGACGAAACAATGAGCAGTTCTTC. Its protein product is CASSQRPGRNNEQFF.

The CDR3 loop reads CASSKGGAGANVLTF. As DNA, the CDR3 is TGTGCCAGCAGCAAAGGGGGCGCCGGGGCCAACGTCCTGACTTTC. The genes are TRBV9 and TRBJ2-6; 7 positions agree with TRBD1. Germline CDR1 and CDR2: SGDLS and YYNGEE. After removal of 4 bases from V and 4 bases from J, the junction contained 5 bases not matched to a gene. This CDR3 comprises 15 residues.

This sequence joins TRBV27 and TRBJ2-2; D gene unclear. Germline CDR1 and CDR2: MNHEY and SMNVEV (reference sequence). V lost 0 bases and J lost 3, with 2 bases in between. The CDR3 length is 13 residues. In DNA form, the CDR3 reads TGTGCCAGCAGTTTATCCTACACCGGGGAGCTGTTTTTT. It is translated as CASSLSYTGELFF.

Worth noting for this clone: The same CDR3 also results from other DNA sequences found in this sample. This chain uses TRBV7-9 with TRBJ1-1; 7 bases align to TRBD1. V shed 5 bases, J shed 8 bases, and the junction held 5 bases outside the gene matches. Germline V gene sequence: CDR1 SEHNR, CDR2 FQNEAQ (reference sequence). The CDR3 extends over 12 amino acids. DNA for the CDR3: TGTGCCAGCAGCCAGGACAGGATAGAAGCTTTCTTT. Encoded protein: CASSQDRIEAFF.

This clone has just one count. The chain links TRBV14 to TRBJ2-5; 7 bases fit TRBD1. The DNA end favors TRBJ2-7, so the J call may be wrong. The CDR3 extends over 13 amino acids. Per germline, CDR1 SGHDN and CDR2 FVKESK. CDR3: CASSSGQTYEQYF. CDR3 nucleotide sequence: TGTGCCAGCTCCTCGGGACAGACCTACGAGCAGTACTTC.

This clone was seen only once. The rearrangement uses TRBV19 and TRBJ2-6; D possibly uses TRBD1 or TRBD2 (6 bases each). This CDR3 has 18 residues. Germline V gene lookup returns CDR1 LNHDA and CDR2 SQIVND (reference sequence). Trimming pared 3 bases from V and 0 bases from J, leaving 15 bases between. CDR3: CASSMRDTPDSGANVLTF. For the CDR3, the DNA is TGTGCCAGTAGTATGCGGGACACACCAGACTCTGGGGCCAACGTCCTGACTTTC.

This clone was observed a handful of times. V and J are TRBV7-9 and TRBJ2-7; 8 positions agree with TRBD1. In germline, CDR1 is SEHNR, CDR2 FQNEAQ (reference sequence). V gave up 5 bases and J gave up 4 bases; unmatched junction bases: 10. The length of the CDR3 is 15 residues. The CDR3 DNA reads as TGTGCCAGCAGCACCCTGACAGGGGCAACTTACGAGCAGTACTTC. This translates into CASSTLTGATYEQYF.

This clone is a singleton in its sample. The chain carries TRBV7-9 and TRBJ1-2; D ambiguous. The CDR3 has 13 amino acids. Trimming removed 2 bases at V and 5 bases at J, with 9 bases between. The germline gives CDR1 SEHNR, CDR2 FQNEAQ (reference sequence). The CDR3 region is CASSLSSAYGYTF. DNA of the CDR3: TGTGCCAGCAGCTTAAGTAGTGCTTATGGCTACACCTTC.

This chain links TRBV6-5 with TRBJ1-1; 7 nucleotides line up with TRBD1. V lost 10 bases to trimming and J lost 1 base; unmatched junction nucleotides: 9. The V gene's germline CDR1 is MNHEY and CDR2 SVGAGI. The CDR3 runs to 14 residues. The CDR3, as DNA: TGTGCCACCAAGGGGGACAGTCGGAACACTGAAGCTTTCTTT. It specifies CATKGDSRNTEAFF.

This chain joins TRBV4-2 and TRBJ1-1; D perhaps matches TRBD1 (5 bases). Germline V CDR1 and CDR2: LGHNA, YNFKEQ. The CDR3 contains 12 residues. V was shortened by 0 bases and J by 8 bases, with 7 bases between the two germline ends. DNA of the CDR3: TGTGCCAGCAGCCAAGAAAGGACAGAAGCTTTCTTT. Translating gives CASSQERTEAFF.

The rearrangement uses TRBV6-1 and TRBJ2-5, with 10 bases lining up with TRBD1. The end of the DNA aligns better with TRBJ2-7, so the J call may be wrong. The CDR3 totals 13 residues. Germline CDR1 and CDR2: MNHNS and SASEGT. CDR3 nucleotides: TGTGCCAGCAGGGGGACAGGGGACTACGAGCAGTACTTC. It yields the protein CASRGTGDYEQYF.

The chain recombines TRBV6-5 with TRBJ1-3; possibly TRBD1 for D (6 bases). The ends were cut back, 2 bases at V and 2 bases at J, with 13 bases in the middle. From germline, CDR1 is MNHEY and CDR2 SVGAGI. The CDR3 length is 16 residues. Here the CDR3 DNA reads TGTGCCAGCAGTTACACGCGCAGGGGAGCTGGAAACACCATATATTTT. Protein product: CASSYTRRGAGNTIYF.

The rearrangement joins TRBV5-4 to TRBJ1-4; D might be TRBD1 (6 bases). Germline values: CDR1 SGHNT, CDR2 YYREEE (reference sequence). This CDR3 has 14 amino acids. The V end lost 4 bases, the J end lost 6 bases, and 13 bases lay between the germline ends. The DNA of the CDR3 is TGTGCCAGCAGCGGGGGCGGGGGATATGAAAAACTGTTTTTT. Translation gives CASSGGGGYEKLFF.

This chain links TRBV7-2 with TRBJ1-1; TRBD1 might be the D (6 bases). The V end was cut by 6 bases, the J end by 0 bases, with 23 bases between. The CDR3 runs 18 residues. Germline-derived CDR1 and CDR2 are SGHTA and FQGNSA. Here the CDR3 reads CASSQNRAFSKVNTEAFF. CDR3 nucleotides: TGTGCCAGCAGTCAGAACAGGGCCTTCTCGAAGGTGAACACTGAAGCTTTCTTT.

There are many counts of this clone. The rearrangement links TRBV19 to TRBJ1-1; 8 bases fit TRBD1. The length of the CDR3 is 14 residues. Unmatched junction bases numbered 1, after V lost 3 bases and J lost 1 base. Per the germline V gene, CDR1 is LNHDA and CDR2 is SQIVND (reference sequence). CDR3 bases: TGTGCCAGTAGTATTGGACAGGGGAACACTGAAGCTTTCTTT. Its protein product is CASSIGQGNTEAFF.

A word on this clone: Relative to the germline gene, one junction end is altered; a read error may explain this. The CDR3 DNA follows: TGTGCCAGCAGCCAAGGGTTCCAAGGGGTGCTGTTTTTT. Its protein product is CASSQGFQGVLFF. This chain links TRBV14 with TRBJ2-2, with D possibly being TRBD1 (5 bases). Germline lookup yields CDR1 SGHDN and CDR2 FVKESK. The CDR3 consists of 13 residues.

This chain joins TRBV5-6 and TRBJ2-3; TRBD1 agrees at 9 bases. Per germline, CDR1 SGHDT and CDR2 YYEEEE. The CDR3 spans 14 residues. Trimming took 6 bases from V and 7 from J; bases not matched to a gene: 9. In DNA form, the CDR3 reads TGTGCCAGCAACCGGGACAGGGTTTCTAATACGCAGTATTTT. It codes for CASNRDRVSNTQYF.

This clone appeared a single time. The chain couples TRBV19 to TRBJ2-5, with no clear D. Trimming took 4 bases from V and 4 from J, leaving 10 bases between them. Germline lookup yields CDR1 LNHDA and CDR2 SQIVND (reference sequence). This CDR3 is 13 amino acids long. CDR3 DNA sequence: TGTGCCAGTAGTACCTCTTCGCGAGAGACCCAGTACTTC. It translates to CASSTSSRETQYF.

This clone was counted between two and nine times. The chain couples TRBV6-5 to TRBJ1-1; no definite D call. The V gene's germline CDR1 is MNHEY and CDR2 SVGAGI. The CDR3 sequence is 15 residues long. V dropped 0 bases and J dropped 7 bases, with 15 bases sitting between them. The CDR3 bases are TGTGCCAGCAGTTACTCGCCGAAGGTCCTCCTTGAAGCTTTCTTT. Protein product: CASSYSPKVLLEAFF.

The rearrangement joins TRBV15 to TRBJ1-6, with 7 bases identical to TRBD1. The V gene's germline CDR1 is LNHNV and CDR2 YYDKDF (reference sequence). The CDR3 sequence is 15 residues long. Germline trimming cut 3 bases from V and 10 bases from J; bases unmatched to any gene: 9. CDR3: CATSRADRARSPLHF. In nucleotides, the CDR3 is TGTGCCACCAGCAGGGCCGACAGGGCTCGGTCACCCCTCCACTTT.

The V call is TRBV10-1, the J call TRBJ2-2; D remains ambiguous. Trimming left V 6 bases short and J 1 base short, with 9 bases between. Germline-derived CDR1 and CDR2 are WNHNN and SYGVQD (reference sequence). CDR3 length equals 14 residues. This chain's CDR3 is CASRGPGNTGELFF. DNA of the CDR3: TGCGCCAGCAGAGGACCAGGGAACACCGGGGAGCTGTTTTTT.

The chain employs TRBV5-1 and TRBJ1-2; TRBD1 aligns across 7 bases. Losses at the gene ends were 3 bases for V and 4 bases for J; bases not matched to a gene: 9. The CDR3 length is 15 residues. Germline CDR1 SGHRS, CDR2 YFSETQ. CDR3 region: CASSSTGLSSYGYTF. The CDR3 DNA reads TGCGCCAGCAGCTCGACAGGGTTAAGTAGCTATGGCTACACCTTC.

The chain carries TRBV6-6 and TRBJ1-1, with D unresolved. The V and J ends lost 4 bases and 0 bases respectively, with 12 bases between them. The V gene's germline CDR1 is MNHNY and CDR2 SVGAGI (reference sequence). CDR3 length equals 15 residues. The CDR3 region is CASSLDGPMNTEAFF. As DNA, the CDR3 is TGTGCCAGCAGTTTGGACGGCCCCATGAACACTGAAGCTTTCTTT.

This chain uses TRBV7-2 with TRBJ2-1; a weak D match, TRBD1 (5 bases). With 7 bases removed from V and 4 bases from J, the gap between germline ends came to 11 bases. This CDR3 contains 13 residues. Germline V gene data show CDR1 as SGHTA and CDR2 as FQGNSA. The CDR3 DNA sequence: TGTGCCAGCACCCCGACAGTTTACAATGAGCAGTTCTTC. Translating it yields CASTPTVYNEQFF.